Listed below are T cell receptor beta chains from one sample, sequenced in a study of cytomegalovirus exposure and HLA in healthy donors. Produced via immunoSEQ multiplex PCR; TCRdb's table is partial and in-frame only. The table has around 400,000 clones, about nine tenths seen once. The sequencing sample was made of PBMCs. The receptor source for this set is a woman aged 18-35 years in good health and CMV-seronegative. CDR3s include the opening cysteine and the closing phenylalanine or tryptophan. A D gene is named only where the DNA matches it firmly. Clone size, where shown, is once, few, many, or a class for clones that have expanded.

v_gene	abundance	j_gene	d_gene	CDR3aa	CDR3nt
TRBV2	once	TRBJ2-7	NA	CASSGGELAYEQYF	TGTGCCAGCAGTGGGGGGGAACTCGCCTACGAGCAGTACTTC
TRBV11-2	few	TRBJ1-2	NA	CASSAGFNYGYTF	TGTGCCAGCTCGGCGGGGTTTAACTATGGCTACACCTTC
TRBV6-1	NA	TRBJ1-5	NA	CASSSGGTNQPQHF	TGTGCCAGCAGCTCCGGGGGGACAAATCAGCCCCAGCATTTT
TRBV6-5	NA	TRBJ2-1	NA	CASSSSLERVF	TGTGCCAGCAGTTCCTCGCTTGAGCGGGTCTTC
TRBV4-1	NA	TRBJ1-1	NA	CASSQVQTEAFF	TGCGCCAGCAGCCAAGTACAAACTGAAGCTTTCTTT
TRBV11-2	NA	TRBJ1-1	NA	CASSLVWVGGEAEAFF	TGTGCCAGCAGCTTGGTTTGGGTGGGGGGAGAGGCTGAAGCTTTCTTT
TRBV28	few	TRBJ2-7	NA	CASSSRRMVGEQYF	TGTGCCAGCAGTTCCCGCAGGATGGTGGGCGAGCAGTACTTC
TRBV27	NA	TRBJ1-6	NA	CASSLWGLKSPLHF	TGTGCCAGCAGTTTATGGGGCCTTAAATCACCCCTCCACTTT
TRBV2	NA	TRBJ2-2	TRBD1	CASSEDRLRTGELFF	TGTGCCAGCAGTGAGGACAGGCTTAGGACCGGGGAGCTGTTTTTT
TRBV7-3	NA	TRBJ2-1	TRBD2	CASSLLGSGTYNEQFF	TGTGCCAGCAGCTTACTTGGTAGCGGGACATACAATGAGCAGTTCTTC
TRBV29-1	NA	TRBJ1-4	NA	CSAHLGGVGEKLFF	TGCAGCGCCCATTTGGGAGGGGTAGGGGAAAAACTGTTTTTT
TRBV9	NA	TRBJ2-3	NA	CASLAPNTDTQYF	TGTGCCAGCCTAGCTCCGAACACAGATACGCAGTATTTT
TRBV7-9	NA	TRBJ2-1	TRBD2	CASSHAGLAGNEQFF	TGTGCCAGCAGCCACGCGGGACTAGCGGGTAATGAGCAGTTCTTC
TRBV2	NA	TRBJ2-1	TRBD2	CASSDYHTLSGRDGNEQFF	TGTGCCAGCAGTGATTACCACACCCTTAGCGGGCGAGACGGCAATGAGCAGTTCTTC
TRBV27	NA	TRBJ1-3	NA	CASSSPGIGNTIYF	TGTGCCAGCAGTTCACCCGGGATCGGAAACACCATATATTTT
TRBV6-1	NA	TRBJ1-5	TRBD1	CASSPDRRDQPQHF	TGTGCCAGCAGCCCGGACAGGAGGGATCAGCCCCAGCATTTT
TRBV6-6	NA	TRBJ2-3	TRBD1	CASSYGDRVADTQYF	TGTGCCAGCAGTTACGGGGACAGGGTGGCAGATACGCAGTATTTT
TRBV30	NA	TRBJ1-6	NA	CAWSRFDSWSSPLHF	TGTGCCTGGAGTCGGTTCGACAGTTGGAGTTCACCCCTCCACTTT
TRBV30	NA	TRBJ1-2	NA	CAWTANFYGYTF	TGTGCCTGGACCGCAAACTTCTATGGCTACACCTTC
TRBV27	NA	TRBJ1-1	NA	CASSWTGGAAEAFF	TGTGCCAGCAGTTGGACGGGAGGGGCGGCTGAAGCTTTCTTT
TRBV27	NA	TRBJ1-1	NA	CASSLGQGGGTEAFF	TGTGCCAGCAGTTTAGGCCAGGGAGGTGGGACTGAAGCTTTCTTT
TRBV6-1	NA	TRBJ1-5	TRBD1	CASRGQTSNQPQHF	TGTGCCAGCAGGGGACAGACTAGCAATCAGCCCCAGCATTTT
TRBV10-3	few	TRBJ1-1	TRBD1	CAIGTGANTEAFF	TGTGCCATCGGGACAGGGGCCAACACTGAAGCTTTCTTT
TRBV28	NA	TRBJ2-1	TRBD2	CASGPPRGTSGSRVYEQFF	TGTGCCAGCGGTCCTCCACGAGGGACTAGCGGGAGTCGGGTCTATGAGCAGTTCTTC
TRBV13	once	TRBJ2-1	TRBD2	CASSSLREGRNEQFF	TGTGCCAGCAGCTCTCTTCGGGAGGGGAGAAATGAGCAGTTCTTC
TRBV5-1	many	TRBJ2-1	TRBD2	CASSPGLASSYNEQFF	TGCGCCAGCAGCCCCGGACTAGCGTCCTCCTACAATGAGCAGTTCTTC
TRBV28	NA	TRBJ2-2	NA	CASRTESSTGELFF	TGTGCCAGTCGGACAGAGTCCAGCACCGGGGAGCTGTTTTTT
TRBV7-7	NA	TRBJ1-4	TRBD1	CASSRGQGRTNEKLFF	TGTGCCAGCAGCCGCGGACAGGGTCGCACTAATGAAAAACTGTTTTTT
TRBV4-2	NA	TRBJ2-2	NA	CASSQERAGELFF	TGTGCCAGCAGCCAAGAGCGCGCCGGGGAGCTGTTTTTT
TRBV10-3	NA	TRBJ2-3	NA	CAISERGADTQYF	TGTGCCATCAGTGAGCGGGGAGCAGATACGCAGTATTTT
TRBV27	once	TRBJ1-5	TRBD1	CASSLSRTGVDQPQHF	TGTGCCAGCAGTTTATCGCGGACAGGGGTCGACCAGCCCCAGCATTTT
TRBV27	NA	TRBJ1-5	NA	CASSLTGLVGNQPQHF	TGTGCCAGCAGTTTAACAGGGTTGGTAGGCAATCAGCCCCAGCATTTT
TRBV7-9	NA	TRBJ1-6	NA	CASSPTIGNYNSPLHF	TGTGCCAGCAGCCCGACTATAGGGAATTATAATTCACCCCTCCACTTT
TRBV27	NA	TRBJ1-5	TRBD1	CASSFSGTGNQPQHF	TGTGCCAGCAGTTTCTCCGGGACAGGTAATCAGCCCCAGCATTTT
TRBV5-4	NA	TRBJ1-1	NA	CASSLVGQQPPGGTEAFF	TGTGCCAGCAGCTTGGTCGGACAGCAGCCTCCCGGGGGGACTGAAGCTTTCTTT
TRBV7-6	few	TRBJ1-1	NA	CASSKSAVNTEAFF	TGTGCCAGCAGCAAAAGCGCGGTGAACACTGAAGCTTTCTTT
TRBV18	NA	TRBJ1-6	NA	CASSHYFLSYNSPLHF	TGTGCCAGCTCACATTACTTCCTCTCCTATAATTCACCCCTCCACTTT
TRBV6-6	NA	TRBJ1-1	TRBD1	CASSTGQDNTEAFF	TGTGCCAGCAGTACCGGACAGGACAACACTGAAGCTTTCTTT
TRBV6-1	NA	TRBJ2-2	NA	CASSGGLPPYTGELFF	TGTGCCAGCAGTGGGGGACTTCCACCCTACACCGGGGAGCTGTTTTTT
TRBV6-1	NA	TRBJ2-3	TRBD1	CASSTGTGSADTQYF	TGTGCCAGCAGTACCGGGACAGGCTCTGCAGATACGCAGTATTTT
TRBV5-6	NA	TRBJ2-2	TRBD1	CASSSDRAAYGELFF	TGTGCCAGCAGCTCGGACAGGGCTGCTTACGGGGAGCTGTTTTTT
TRBV5-1	NA	TRBJ1-3	TRBD1	CASSHDRESGNTIYF	TGCGCCAGCAGCCACGACAGGGAGTCTGGAAACACCATATATTTT
TRBV28	NA	TRBJ2-5	TRBD1	CASSRDSKETQYF	TGTGCCAGCAGTCGGGACAGCAAAGAGACCCAGTACTTC
TRBV28	NA	TRBJ2-4	NA	CASSFGQSKNIQYF	TGTGCCAGCAGTTTCGGACAGTCGAAAAACATTCAGTACTTC
TRBV5-4	NA	TRBJ1-2	TRBD1	CASSPRDRAYGYTF	TGTGCCAGCAGCCCCCGGGACAGGGCATATGGCTACACCTTC
TRBV15	NA	TRBJ2-1	NA	CATSRDRLYSYNEQFF	TGTGCCACCAGCAGAGATCGTCTTTACTCCTACAATGAGCAGTTCTTC
TRBV6-5	NA	TRBJ2-7	TRBD1	CASSSGGPSRQYF	TGTGCCAGCAGCTCAGGGGGCCCCAGCCGGCAGTACTTC
TRBV10-1	NA	TRBJ2-2	NA	CASSPRDSGELFF	TGCGCCAGCAGCCCCAGGGATTCCGGGGAGCTGTTTTTT
TRBV18	NA	TRBJ2-7	TRBD2	CASSPTSDLIYEQYF	TGTGCCAGCTCACCAACTAGCGACCTAATCTACGAGCAGTACTTC
TRBV30	once	TRBJ1-2	TRBD1	CAWSVRQGYYGYTF	TGTGCCTGGAGTGTTAGACAGGGATACTATGGCTACACCTTC
TRBV7-9	NA	TRBJ2-1	NA	CASSLVGSSNEQFF	TGTGCCAGCAGCTTAGTAGGGAGCTCCAATGAGCAGTTCTTC
TRBV28	NA	TRBJ1-2	TRBD1	CASSTGGKGYGYTF	TGTGCCAGTAGTACAGGGGGAAAGGGGTATGGCTACACCTTC
TRBV27	NA	TRBJ2-3	NA	CASSTTSKTQYF	TGTGCCAGCAGTACCACTAGCAAGACGCAGTATTTT
TRBV23-1	NA	TRBJ2-7	TRBD1	CASSQLPAGGAFEQYF	TGCGCCAGCAGTCAATTGCCGGCAGGGGGCGCGTTCGAGCAGTACTTC
TRBV27	NA	TRBJ1-2	NA	CASSFARTYGYTF	TGTGCCAGCAGTTTCGCTCGGACTTATGGCTACACCTTC
TRBV5-1	NA	TRBJ2-7	NA	CASSFFGTSYEQYF	TGCGCCAGCAGCTTTTTTGGGACTTCCTACGAGCAGTACTTC